This TCR beta chain came from a study of blood T cell repertoires in COVID-19 (dated by TCRdb to about 2020). For the wider study: Samples from collaborators originated in the United States, Italy and Spain and spanned both the acute and convalescent phases of COVID-19. The dataset comprised deeply sampled blood TCRbeta repertoires from subjects exposed to, actively infected with, or recovered from COVID-19. Nearly every sample came with metadata listing a de-identified subject ID, COVID-19 status, age in years and sex. The prospective study material was composed of cDNA or gDNA derived from T cells, B-cell-depleted T cells, or PBMCs. Where available, HLA class I and class II types were taken from metadata supplied by the sample provider and were not determined by assay-based typing. A freely available public database, intended as a resource for researchers studying the immune response to SARS-CoV-2, is where the repertoires were released. The samples were drawn from the first 160 participants of the ongoing ImmuneRACE study and from 950 to 1,500 subjects provided by 6 global collaborators.

Note on this clone: The clone's antigen remains unknown. Within one base of it there is no much larger clone, and no base qualities were kept.

Results and caveats for the whole study, not just this receptor: The amount of clinical and demographic metadata varied by source and participant and was provided uncurated.

TCRbeta CDR3 regions were amplified from genomic DNA by means of the immunoSEQ Assay, a bias-controlled multiplex PCR. For the original study's pipeline: Within the assay, amplification of reference gene primers was used to estimate how many nucleated cells each sample contained. Sequence reads were collapsed and filtered to measure the absolute abundance of every unique TCRbeta CDR3 rearrangement. For each sample, productive Simpson clonality was calculated as the square root of Simpson's diversity index across productive rearrangements. The table was pulled from immuneACCESS by TCRdb, which kept in-frame rearrangements only. Such tables lose some clones; where checked, under half of the loss comes from unresolved V genes, and the rest has no known cause. V and J calls and clone size come straight from that table; D and trimming were deduced from the DNA. Across this sample there are 200,000 or so clones, with 88% seen only once. Under 2% of the sample rests with the top ten.

The collaborating institutions used their own protocols to collect whole blood in K2EDTA tubes. For TCRbeta analysis, collaborators shipped samples as frozen whole blood, isolated PBMCs, or DNA extracted from either of those sample types. Spanning cysteine to phenylalanine, the CDR3 consists of 11 amino acids. The only DNA kept is the CDR3, 33 bases in frame from the first base. The germline V gene encodes CDR1 DFQATT and CDR2 SNEGSKA (reference sequence). Between the V and J ends, shortened by 6 bases and 6 bases respectively, the junction contains 9 bases. Sequenced: peripheral blood. This receptor was taken from a man aged 65-85 years with acute or convalescent COVID-19. Recombination linked TRBV20-1 to TRBJ2-1; a weak D assignment points to TRBD2 (6 bases agree). The bases read TGCAGTGCAAGGGACTTCAATGAGCAGTTCTTC. The encoded protein is CSARDFNEQFF.